Reported below is one T cell receptor beta chain. These data come from a study of shared clonotypes between healthy human individuals. V lost 5 bases and J lost 6; bases outside the gene matches: 6. In germline, CDR1 is MNHNS, CDR2 SASEGT. There are 13 residues in the CDR3. The assay was immunoSEQ multiplex PCR, and TCRdb's table has in-frame clones only and misses some. This sample has around 300,000 clones, with about nine tenths found just once. V and J are TRBV6-1 and TRBJ1-2, with 7 positions matching TRBD1. The sample taken for sequencing was memory CD8+ T cells sorted from blood. Sample subset: CD45RO+ cells pooled with CCR7-negative TemRA cells. The receptor comes from a man between 18 and 35 years old in good health. The CDR3 nucleotides read TGTGCCAGCAGTTCCGGGACAGTAAATGGCTACACCTTC. As protein: CASSSGTVNGYTF.